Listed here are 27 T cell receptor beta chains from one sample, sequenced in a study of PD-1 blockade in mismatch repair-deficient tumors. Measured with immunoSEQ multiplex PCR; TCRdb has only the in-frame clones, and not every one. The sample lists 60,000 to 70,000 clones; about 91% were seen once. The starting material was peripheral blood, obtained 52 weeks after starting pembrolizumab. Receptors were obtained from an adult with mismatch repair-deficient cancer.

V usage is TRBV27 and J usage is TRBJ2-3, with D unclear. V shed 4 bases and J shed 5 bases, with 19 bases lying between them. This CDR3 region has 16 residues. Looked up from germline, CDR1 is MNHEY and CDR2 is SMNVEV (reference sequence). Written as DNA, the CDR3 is TGTGCCAGCAGTTATTCGTCTTTTCCTTTTGGAGATACGCAGTATTTT. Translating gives CASSYSSFPFGDTQYF.

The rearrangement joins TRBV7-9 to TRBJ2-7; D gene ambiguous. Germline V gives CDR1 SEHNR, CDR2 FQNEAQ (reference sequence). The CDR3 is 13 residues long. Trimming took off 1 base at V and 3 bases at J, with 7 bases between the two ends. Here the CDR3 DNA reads TGTGCCAGCAGCTTAGTCGGGTTCTACGAGCAGTACTTC. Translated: CASSLVGFYEQYF.

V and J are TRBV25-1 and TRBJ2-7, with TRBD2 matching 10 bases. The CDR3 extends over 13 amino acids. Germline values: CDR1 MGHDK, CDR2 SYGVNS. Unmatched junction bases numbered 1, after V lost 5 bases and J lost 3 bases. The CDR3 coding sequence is TGTGCCAGCAGTCCTAGCGGGAGCTACGAGCAGTACTTC. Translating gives CASSPSGSYEQYF.

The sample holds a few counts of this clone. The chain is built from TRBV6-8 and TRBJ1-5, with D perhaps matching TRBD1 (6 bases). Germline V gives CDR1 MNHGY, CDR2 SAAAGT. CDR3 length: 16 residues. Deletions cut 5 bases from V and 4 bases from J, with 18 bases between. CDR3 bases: TGTGCCAGCAGTGGGGCTAGACAGGACGGGAATCAGCCCCAGCATTTT. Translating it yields CASSGARQDGNQPQHF.

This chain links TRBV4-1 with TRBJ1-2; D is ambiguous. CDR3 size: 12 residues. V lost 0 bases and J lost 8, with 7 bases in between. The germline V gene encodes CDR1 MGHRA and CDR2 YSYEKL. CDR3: CASSQDLGGYTF. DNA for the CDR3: TGCGCCAGCAGCCAAGATTTGGGCGGCTACACCTTC.

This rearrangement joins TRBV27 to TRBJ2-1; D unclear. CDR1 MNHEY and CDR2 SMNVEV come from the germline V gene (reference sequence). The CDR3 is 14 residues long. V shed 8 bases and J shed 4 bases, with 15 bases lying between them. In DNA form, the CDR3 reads TGTGCCAGCGGCCCCGCGTACCCATACAATGAGCAGTTCTTC. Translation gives CASGPAYPYNEQFF.

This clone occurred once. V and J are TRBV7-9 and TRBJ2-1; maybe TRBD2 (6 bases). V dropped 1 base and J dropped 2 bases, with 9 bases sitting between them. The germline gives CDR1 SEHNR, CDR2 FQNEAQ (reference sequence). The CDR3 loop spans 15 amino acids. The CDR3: CASSLGGVPYNEQFF. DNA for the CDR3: TGTGCCAGCAGCTTAGGCGGGGTCCCCTACAATGAGCAGTTCTTC.

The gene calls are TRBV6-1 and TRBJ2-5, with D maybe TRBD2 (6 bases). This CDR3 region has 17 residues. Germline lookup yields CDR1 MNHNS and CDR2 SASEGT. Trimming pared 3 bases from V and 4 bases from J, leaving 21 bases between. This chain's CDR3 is CASSERAGGPSPETQYF. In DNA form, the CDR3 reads TGTGCCAGCAGTGAGAGGGCTGGAGGGCCCTCCCCAGAGACCCAGTACTTC.

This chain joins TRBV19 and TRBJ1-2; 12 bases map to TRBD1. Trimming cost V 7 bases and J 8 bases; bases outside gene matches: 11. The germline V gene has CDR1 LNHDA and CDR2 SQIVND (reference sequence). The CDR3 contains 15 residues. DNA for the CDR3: TGTGCCAGTAATCGCTTGGGACAGGGGGCCGAGGGCTACACCTTC. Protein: CASNRLGQGAEGYTF.

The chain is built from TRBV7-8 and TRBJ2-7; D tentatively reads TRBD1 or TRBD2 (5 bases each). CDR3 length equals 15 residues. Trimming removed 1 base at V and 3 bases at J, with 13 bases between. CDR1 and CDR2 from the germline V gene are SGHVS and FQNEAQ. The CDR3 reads CASSLDRGTYYEQYF. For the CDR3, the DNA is TGTGCCAGCAGCTTAGATAGAGGGACCTACTACGAGCAGTACTTC.

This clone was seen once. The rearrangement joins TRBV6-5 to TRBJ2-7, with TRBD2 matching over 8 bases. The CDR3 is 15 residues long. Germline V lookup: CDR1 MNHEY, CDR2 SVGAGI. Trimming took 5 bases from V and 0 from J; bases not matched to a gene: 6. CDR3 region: CASSPSGSRSYEQYF. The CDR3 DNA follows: TGTGCCAGCAGTCCGAGCGGGAGCCGCTCCTACGAGCAGTACTTC.

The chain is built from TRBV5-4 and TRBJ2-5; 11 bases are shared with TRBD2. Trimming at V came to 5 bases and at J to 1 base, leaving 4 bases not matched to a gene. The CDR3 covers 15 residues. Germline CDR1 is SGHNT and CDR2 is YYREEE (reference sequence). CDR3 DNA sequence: TGTGCCAGCAGAATGCTAGCGGGAGGCCAAGAGACCCAGTACTTC. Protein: CASRMLAGGQETQYF.

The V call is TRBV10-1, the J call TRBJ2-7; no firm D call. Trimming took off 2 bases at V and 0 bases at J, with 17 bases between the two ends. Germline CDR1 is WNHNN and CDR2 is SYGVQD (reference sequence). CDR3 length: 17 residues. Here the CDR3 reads CASSEGFLRESSYEQYF. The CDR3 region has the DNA TGCGCCAGCAGTGAGGGATTCCTTCGCGAGAGCTCCTACGAGCAGTACTTC.

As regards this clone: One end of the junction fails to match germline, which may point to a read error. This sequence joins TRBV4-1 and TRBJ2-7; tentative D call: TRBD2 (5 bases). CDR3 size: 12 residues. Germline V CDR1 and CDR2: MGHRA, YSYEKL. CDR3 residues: CASSLGLYEQYF. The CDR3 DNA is TGTGCCAGCAGCTTAGGACTCTACGAGCAGTACTTC.

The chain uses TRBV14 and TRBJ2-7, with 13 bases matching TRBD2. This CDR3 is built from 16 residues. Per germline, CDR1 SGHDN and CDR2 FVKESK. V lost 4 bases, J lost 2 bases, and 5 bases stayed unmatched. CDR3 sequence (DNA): TGTGCCAGCAGCCCTTCCGGACTAGCGGGAGCCTACGAGCAGTACTTC. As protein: CASSPSGLAGAYEQYF.

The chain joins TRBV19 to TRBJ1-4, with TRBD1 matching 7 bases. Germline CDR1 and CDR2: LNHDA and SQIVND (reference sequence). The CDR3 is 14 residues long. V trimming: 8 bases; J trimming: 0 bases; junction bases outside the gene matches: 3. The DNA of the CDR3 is TGTGCCAGTGGAGGGACAGCAACTAATGAAAAACTGTTTTTT. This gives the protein CASGGTATNEKLFF.

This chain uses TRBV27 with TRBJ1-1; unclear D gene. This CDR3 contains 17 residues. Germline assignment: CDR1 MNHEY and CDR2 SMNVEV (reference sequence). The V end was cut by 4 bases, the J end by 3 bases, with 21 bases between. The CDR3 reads CASSSEGSGFYHTEAFF. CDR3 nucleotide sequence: TGTGCCAGCAGTTCGGAAGGCAGCGGGTTTTACCACACTGAAGCTTTCTTT.

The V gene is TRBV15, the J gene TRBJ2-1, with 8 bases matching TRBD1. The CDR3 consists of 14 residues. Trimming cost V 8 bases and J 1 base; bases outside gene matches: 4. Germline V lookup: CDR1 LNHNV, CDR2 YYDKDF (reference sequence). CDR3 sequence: CATEDRGSYNEQFF. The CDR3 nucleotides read TGTGCCACCGAAGACAGGGGATCCTACAATGAGCAGTTCTTC.

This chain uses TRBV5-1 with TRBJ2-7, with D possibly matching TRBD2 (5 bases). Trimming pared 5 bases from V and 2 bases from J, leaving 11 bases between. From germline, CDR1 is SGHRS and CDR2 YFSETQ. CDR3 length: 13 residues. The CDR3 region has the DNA TGCGCCAGCAGGCCCGCGAGGGCCTACGAGCAGTACTTC. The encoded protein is CASRPARAYEQYF.

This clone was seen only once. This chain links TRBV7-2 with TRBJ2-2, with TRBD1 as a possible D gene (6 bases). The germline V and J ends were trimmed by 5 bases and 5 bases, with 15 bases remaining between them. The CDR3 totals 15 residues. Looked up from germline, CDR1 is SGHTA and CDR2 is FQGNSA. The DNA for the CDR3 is TGTGCCAGCAGCCACTGGGCAGGGACAACCGGGGAGCTGTTTTTT. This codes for CASSHWAGTTGELFF. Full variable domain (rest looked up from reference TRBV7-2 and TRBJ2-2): GAGVSQSPSNKVTEKGKDVELRCDPISGHTALYWYRQSLGQGLEFLIYFQGNSAPDKSGLPSDRFSAERTGGSVSTLTIQRTQQEDSAVYLCASSHWAGTTGELFFGEGSRLTVL.

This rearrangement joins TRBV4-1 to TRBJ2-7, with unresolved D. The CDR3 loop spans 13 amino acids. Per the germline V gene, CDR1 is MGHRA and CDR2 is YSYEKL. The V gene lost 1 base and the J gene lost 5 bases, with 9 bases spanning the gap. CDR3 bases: TGCGCCAGCAGCCAAGGTACGGGCCACGAGCAGTACTTC. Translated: CASSQGTGHEQYF.

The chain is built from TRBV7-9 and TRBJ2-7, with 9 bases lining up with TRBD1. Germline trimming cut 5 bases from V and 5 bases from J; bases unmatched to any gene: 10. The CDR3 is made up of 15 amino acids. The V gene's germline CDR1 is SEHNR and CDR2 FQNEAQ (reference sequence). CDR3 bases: TGTGCCAGCAGCGGAACCGGGACAGGGAGGAACGAGCAGTACTTC. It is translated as CASSGTGTGRNEQYF.

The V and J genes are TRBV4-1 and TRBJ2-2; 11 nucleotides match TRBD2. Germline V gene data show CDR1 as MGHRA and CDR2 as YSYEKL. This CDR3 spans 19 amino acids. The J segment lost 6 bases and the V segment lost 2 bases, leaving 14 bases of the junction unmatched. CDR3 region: CASSQKIASGRRNAGELFF. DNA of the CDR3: TGCGCCAGCAGCCAAAAAATCGCTAGCGGGAGGAGAAATGCCGGGGAGCTGTTTTTT.

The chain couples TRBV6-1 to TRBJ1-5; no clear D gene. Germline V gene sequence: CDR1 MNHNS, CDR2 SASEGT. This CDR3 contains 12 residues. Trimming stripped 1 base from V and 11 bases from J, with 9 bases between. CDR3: CASSEVERAQHF. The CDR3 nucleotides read TGTGCCAGCAGTGAAGTGGAGAGGGCCCAGCATTTT.

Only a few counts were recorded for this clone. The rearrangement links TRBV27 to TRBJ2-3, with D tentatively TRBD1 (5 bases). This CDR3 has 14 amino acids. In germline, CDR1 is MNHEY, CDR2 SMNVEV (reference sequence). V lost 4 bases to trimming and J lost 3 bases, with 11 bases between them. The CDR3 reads CASSWGDGTDTQYF. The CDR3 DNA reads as TGTGCCAGCAGTTGGGGCGATGGAACAGATACGCAGTATTTT.

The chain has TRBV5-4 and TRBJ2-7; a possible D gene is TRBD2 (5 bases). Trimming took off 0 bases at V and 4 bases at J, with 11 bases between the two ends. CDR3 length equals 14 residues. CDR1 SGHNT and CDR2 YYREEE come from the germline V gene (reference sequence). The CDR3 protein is CASSLGFGGYEQYF. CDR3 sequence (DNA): TGTGCCAGCAGCTTGGGATTCGGCGGGTACGAGCAGTACTTC.

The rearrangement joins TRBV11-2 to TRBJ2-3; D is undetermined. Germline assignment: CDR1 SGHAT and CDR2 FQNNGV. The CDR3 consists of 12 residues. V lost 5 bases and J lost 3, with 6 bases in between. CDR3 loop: CASSIPTDTQYF. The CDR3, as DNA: TGTGCCAGCAGCATTCCGACAGATACGCAGTATTTT.